This TCR beta chain was profiled in a study of blood T cell repertoires in COVID-19. About the study: Donors in the United States, Italy and Spain gave samples during acute or convalescent COVID-19. Sources were T cells, B-cell-depleted T cells, or PBMCs; the material itself was cDNA or gDNA.

Germline V gives CDR1 KGHSH, CDR2 LQKENI. The V end lost 2 bases, the J end lost 4 bases, and 18 bases lay between the germline ends. The CDR3 consists of 17 residues. As originally analysed: Amplification of reference gene primers provided the estimated nucleated cell counts. Profiling relied on immunoSEQ multiplex PCR, and the TCRdb table lists in-frame clones only, not all of them. V and J calls plus clone size are reproduced from that table; the DNA served to infer D and trimming. This sample has about 120,000 clones, with 75% to 90% found just once. This clone was recorded only once. The rearrangement joins TRBV18 to TRBJ1-5, with D possibly being TRBD1 (5 bases). The specimen sequenced was peripheral blood. This clonotype originated in a human donor with acute or convalescent COVID-19. The donor label of this sample is uncertain. In DNA form, the CDR3 reads TGTGCCAGCTCACCAACAAGGGACCCTGGGGGGAATCAGCCCCAGCATTTT. Its translation: CASSPTRDPGGNQPQHF.